The 8 T cell receptor beta chains below come from one sample, sequenced in a study of T cell responses to AZD1222 COVID-19 vaccine. TCRdb's table, derived via immunoSEQ multiplex PCR, lists solely in-frame clones and lacks some. The table has approximately 200,000 clones, about nine tenths seen once. Sequenced here: peripheral blood, sampled on day 0 of MenACWY control vaccination. Receptors originate from an adult in good health.

Points on this clone: One end of the junction does not line up with germline, which may come from a read error. The chain carries TRBV6-6 and TRBJ2-7; D possibly corresponds to TRBD1 (6 bases). This CDR3 spans 13 amino acids. The V gene's germline CDR1 is MNHNY and CDR2 SVGAGI (reference sequence). The CDR3 here is CASSHSDSYEQYF. CDR3 sequence (DNA): TGTGCCAGCAGTCACTCGGACAGCTACGAGCAGTACTTC.

This chain joins TRBV6-6 and TRBJ1-3, with unresolved D. The CDR3 spans 16 residues. Between the trimmed V and J ends, which lost 0 bases and 0 bases, there was a span of 9 bases. Germline values: CDR1 MNHNY, CDR2 SVGAGI (reference sequence). DNA for the CDR3: TGTGCCAGCAGTTACTCTCAAGGTTTCTCTGGAAACACCATATATTTT. Its translation is CASSYSQGFSGNTIYF.

V gene TRBV3-1 (or the pseudogene TRBV3-2) combines with J gene TRBJ2-3, with 14 bases that match TRBD2. Germline CDR1 is LGHDT and CDR2 is YNNKEL (reference sequence). This CDR3 region has 18 residues. The ends lost 4 bases at V and 4 bases at J; junction bases unmatched: 10. In DNA form, the CDR3 reads TGTGCCAGCAGCCCCAGACTAGCGGGGGGGCCAGGGGCAGATACGCAGTATTTT. Amino acid sequence: CASSPRLAGGPGADTQYF.

CDR3 in DNA: TGTGCCAGCAGCGTAGACACTAGCGGGAGTCATGAGCAGTTCTTC. Translated: CASSVDTSGSHEQFF. V and J are TRBV9 and TRBJ2-1, with 11 bases lining up with TRBD2. The germline gives CDR1 SGDLS, CDR2 YYNGEE. V trimming: 0 bases; J trimming: 8 bases; junction bases outside the gene matches: 4. The CDR3 covers 15 residues.

This chain links TRBV10-3 with TRBJ2-7; 8 bases line up with TRBD1. The CDR3 spans 14 residues. The germline gives CDR1 ENHRY, CDR2 SYGVKD. Trimming removed 6 bases from V and 4 bases from J; junction bases left unmatched: 8. CDR3 residues: CAIRAGTGSYEQYF. In nucleotides, the CDR3 is TGTGCCATCAGAGCCGGGACAGGTTCTTACGAGCAGTACTTC.

In its sample, this clone was seen once. V is TRBV5-1 and J is TRBJ2-7, with D perhaps matching TRBD2 (6 bases). The ends were cut back, 4 bases at V and 0 bases at J, with 8 bases in the middle. Germline CDR1 reads SGHRS; CDR2 reads YFSETQ. This CDR3 is built from 13 residues. CDR3 in amino acids: CASSHSGSYEQYF. For the CDR3, the DNA is TGCGCCAGCAGCCATAGCGGCTCCTACGAGCAGTACTTC.

The chain is built from TRBV7-3 and TRBJ2-6; D gene unclear. V was clipped by 4 bases and J by 4 bases, with 8 bases between them. CDR1 and CDR2 from the germline V gene are SGHTA and FQGTGA. CDR3 length equals 14 residues. The CDR3 here is CASSSSGGANVLTF. The CDR3 nucleotides are TGTGCCAGCAGCTCCTCTGGCGGGGCCAACGTCCTGACTTTC.

The chain uses TRBV27 and TRBJ1-6, with D uncertain. Trimming removed 5 bases from V and 5 bases from J, with 16 bases in between. The CDR3 has 16 residues. Germline V gene data show CDR1 as MNHEY and CDR2 as SMNVEV (reference sequence). The DNA for the CDR3 is TGTGCCAGCAGTATACTCACAGTCATGAATAATTCACCCCTCCACTTT. Translated, it gives CASSILTVMNNSPLHF.